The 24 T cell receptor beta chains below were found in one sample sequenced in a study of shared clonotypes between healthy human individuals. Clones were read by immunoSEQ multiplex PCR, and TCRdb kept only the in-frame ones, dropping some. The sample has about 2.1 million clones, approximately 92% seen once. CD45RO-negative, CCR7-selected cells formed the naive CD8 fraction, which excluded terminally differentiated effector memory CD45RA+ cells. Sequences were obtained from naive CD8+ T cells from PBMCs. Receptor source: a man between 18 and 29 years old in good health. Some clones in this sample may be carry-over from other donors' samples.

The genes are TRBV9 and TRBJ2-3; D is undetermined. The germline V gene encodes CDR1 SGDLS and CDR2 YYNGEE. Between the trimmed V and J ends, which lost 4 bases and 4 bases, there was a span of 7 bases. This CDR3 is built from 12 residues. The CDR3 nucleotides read TGTGCCAGCAGCATGGGATCAGATACGCAGTATTTT. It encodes CASSMGSDTQYF.

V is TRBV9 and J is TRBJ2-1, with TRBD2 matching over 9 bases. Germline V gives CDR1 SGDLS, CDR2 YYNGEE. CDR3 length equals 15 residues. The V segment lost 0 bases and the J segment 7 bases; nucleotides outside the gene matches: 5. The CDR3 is CASSVVLAGTNEQFF. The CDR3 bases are TGTGCCAGCAGCGTAGTACTAGCGGGTACAAATGAGCAGTTCTTC.

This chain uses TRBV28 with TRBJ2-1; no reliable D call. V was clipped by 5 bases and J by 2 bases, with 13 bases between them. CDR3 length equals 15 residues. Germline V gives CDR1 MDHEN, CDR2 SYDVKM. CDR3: CASSRVGIPYNEQFF. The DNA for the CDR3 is TGTGCCAGCAGTCGAGTCGGTATCCCCTACAATGAGCAGTTCTTC.

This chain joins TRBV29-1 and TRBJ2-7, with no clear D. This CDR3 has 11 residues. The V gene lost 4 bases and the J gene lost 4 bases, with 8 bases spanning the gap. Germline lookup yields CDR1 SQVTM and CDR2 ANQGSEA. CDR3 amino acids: CSVAGDYEQYF. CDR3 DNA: TGCAGCGTTGCTGGAGATTACGAGCAGTACTTC.

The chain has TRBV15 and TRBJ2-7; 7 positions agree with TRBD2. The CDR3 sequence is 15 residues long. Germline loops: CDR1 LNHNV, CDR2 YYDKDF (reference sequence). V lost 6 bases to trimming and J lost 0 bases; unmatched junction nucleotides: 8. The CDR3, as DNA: TGTGCCACCAGTGGAGGGACTACTGCCTCCTACGAGCAGTACTTC. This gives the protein CATSGGTTASYEQYF.

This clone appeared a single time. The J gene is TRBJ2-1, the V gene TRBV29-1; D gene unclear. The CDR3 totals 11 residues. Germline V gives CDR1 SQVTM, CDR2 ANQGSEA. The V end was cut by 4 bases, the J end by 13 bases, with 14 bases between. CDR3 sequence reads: CSVGPSPGQFF. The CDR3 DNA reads TGCAGCGTTGGACCAAGTCCGGGTCAGTTCTTC.

This CDR3 is CASGLEVLAGNNEQFF. Here the CDR3 DNA reads TGTGCTAGTGGTTTGGAGGTCCTAGCGGGAAACAATGAGCAGTTCTTC. The rearrangement joins TRBV12-5 to TRBJ2-1, with 9 bases identical to TRBD2. Germline V gene sequence: CDR1 LGHNT, CDR2 FRNRAP. Trimming cost V 1 base and J 5 bases; bases outside gene matches: 6. The CDR3 is 16 residues long.

The CDR3, as DNA: TGTGCCAGCAGTCCCGTAGGGGGGGCGGGTGCCTACGAGCAGTACTTC. Translated, it gives CASSPVGGAGAYEQYF. This sequence joins TRBV28 and TRBJ2-7; a weak D match, TRBD2 (7 bases). This CDR3 spans 16 amino acids. Trimming left V 5 bases short and J 2 bases short, with 19 bases between. CDR1 is MDHEN and CDR2 is SYDVKM in the germline V gene.

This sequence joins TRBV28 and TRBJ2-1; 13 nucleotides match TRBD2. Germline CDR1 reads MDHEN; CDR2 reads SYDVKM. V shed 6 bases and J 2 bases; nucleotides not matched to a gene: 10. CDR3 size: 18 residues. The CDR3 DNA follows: TGTGCCAGCAGCTCACCCTCGGGACTAGCGGGAACCTACAATGAGCAGTTCTTC. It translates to CASSSPSGLAGTYNEQFF.

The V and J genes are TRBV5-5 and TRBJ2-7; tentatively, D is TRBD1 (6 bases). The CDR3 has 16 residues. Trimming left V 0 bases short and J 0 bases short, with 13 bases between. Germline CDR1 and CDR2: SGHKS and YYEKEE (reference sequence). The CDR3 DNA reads TGTGCCAGCAGCTTGGCCCGGACAGCCTCCTCCTACGAGCAGTACTTC. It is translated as CASSLARTASSYEQYF.

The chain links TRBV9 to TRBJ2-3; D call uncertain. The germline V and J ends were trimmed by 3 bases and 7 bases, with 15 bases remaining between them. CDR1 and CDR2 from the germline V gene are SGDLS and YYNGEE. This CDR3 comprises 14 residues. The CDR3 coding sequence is TGTGCCAGCAGCGAGGGAAACTCGTTATATACGCAGTATTTT. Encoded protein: CASSEGNSLYTQYF.

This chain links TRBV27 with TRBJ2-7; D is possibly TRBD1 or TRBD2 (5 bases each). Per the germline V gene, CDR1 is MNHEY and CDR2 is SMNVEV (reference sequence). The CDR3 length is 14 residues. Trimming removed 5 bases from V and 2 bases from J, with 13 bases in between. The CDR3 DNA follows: TGTGCCAGCAGTCTTTACGGGACCCCCTACGAGCAGTACTTC. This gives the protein CASSLYGTPYEQYF.

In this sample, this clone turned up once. CDR3 nucleotide sequence: TGCAGCGGGAAGACAGGGAATTATGAAAAACTGTTTTTT. Its translation is CSGKTGNYEKLFF. This rearrangement joins TRBV29-1 to TRBJ1-4, with TRBD1 matching over 7 bases. V was clipped by 7 bases and J by 6 bases; unmatched bases: 8. Germline V gene lookup returns CDR1 SQVTM and CDR2 ANQGSEA. The CDR3 length is 13 residues.

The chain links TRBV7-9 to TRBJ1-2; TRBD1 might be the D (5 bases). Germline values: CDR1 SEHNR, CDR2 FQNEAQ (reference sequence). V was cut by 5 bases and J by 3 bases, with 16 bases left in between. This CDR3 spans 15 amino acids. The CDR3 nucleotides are TGTGCCAGCAGCCGCCCTGGTCAGGGCGACTATGGCTACACCTTC. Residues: CASSRPGQGDYGYTF.

The CDR3, as DNA: TGCGCCACCCGAGGGGACAAGGGGACTGAAGCTTTCTTT. Its protein is CATRGDKGTEAFF. The chain joins TRBV10-2 to TRBJ1-1; D is perhaps TRBD1 (6 bases). This CDR3 has 13 amino acids. V lost 10 bases and J lost 5, with 17 bases in between. Germline V gives CDR1 WSHSY, CDR2 SAAADI.

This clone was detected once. The CDR3 region has the DNA TGTGCCAGCAGCTTACGGGATGTGCAGTACTTC. Translating it yields CASSLRDVQYF. The V gene is TRBV7-9, the J gene TRBJ2-7; maybe TRBD2 (5 bases). CDR1 and CDR2 (germline): SEHNR, FQNEAQ (reference sequence). The germline V and J ends were trimmed by 2 bases and 9 bases, with 8 bases remaining between them. The CDR3 has 11 amino acids.

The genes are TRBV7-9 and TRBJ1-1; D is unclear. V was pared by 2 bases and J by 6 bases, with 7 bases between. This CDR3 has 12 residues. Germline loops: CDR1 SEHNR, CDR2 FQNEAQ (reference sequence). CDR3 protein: CASSLNSPEAFF. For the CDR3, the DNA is TGTGCCAGCAGCTTAAACAGCCCTGAAGCTTTCTTT.

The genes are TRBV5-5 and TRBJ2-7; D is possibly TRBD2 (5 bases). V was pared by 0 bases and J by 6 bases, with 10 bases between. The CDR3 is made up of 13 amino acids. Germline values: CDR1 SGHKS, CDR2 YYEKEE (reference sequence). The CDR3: CASSLAGSTEQYF. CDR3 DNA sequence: TGTGCCAGCAGCTTGGCGGGGAGTACCGAGCAGTACTTC.

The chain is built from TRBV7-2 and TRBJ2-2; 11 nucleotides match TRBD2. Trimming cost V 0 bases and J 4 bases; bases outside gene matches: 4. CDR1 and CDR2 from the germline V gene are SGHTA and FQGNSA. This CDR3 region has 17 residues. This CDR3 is CASSLAPGTSGTGELFF. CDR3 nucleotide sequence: TGTGCCAGCAGCTTAGCTCCCGGGACTAGCGGCACCGGGGAGCTGTTTTTT.

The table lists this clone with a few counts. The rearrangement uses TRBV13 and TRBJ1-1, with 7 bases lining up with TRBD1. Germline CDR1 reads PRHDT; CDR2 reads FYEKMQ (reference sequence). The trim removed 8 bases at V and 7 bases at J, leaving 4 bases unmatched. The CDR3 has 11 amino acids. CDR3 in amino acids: CASGQEVEAFF. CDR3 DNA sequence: TGTGCCAGCGGACAGGAAGTTGAAGCTTTCTTT.

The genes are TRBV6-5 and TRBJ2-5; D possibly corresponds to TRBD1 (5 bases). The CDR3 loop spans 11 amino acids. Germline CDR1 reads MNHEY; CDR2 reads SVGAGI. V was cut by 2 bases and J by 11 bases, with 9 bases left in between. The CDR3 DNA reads TGTGCCAGCAGTTACCAGGGAATGCAGTACTTC. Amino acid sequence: CASSYQGMQYF.

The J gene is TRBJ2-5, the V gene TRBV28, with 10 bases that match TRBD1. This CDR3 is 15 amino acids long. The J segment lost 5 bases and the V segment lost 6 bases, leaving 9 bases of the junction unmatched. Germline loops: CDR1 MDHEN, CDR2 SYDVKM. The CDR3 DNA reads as TGTGCCAGCAGAAAAGGGACAGGGGTTCGGGAGACCCAGTACTTC. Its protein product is CASRKGTGVRETQYF.

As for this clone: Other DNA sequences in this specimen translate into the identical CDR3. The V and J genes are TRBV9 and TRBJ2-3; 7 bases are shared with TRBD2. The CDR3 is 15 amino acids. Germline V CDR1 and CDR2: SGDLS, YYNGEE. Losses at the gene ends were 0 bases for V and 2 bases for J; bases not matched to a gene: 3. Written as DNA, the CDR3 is TGTGCCAGCAGCGTAGCGGGGGGAAACACAGATACGCAGTATTTT. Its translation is CASSVAGGNTDTQYF.

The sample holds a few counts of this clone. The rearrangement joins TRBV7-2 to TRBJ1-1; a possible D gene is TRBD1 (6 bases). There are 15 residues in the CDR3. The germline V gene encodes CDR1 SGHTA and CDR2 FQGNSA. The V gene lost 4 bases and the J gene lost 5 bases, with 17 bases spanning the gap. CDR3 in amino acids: CASSSAPGGHTEAFF. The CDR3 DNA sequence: TGTGCCAGCAGCTCGGCGCCCGGGGGGCATACTGAAGCTTTCTTT.